The 30 T cell receptor beta chains listed next were all sequenced from one sample in a study of T cell responses to AZD1222 COVID-19 vaccine. The method was immunoSEQ multiplex PCR; TCRdb's version includes in-frame clones alone and lacks a portion of them. The data hold more than 150,000 clones, with roughly nine tenths observed a single time. The sample was peripheral blood, taken 28 days after the second AZD1222 dose. The receptors originated from an adult who received the AZD1222 COVID-19 vaccine.

The chain recombines TRBV9 with TRBJ1-3; tentatively, D is TRBD1 (6 bases). Deletions cut 4 bases from V and 0 bases from J, with 11 bases between. CDR1 and CDR2 from the germline V gene are SGDLS and YYNGEE. There are 15 residues in the CDR3. DNA of the CDR3: TGTGCCAGCAGCAAGGACAGCTACTCTGGAAACACCATATATTTT. Translating it yields CASSKDSYSGNTIYF.

The chain is built from TRBV4-1 and TRBJ2-3; D is uncertain. This CDR3 has 12 amino acids. CDR1 and CDR2 from the germline V gene are MGHRA and YSYEKL. Between the trimmed V and J ends, which lost 2 bases and 2 bases, there was a span of 2 bases. CDR3 sequence: CASSQPTDTQYF. CDR3 nucleotides: TGCGCCAGCAGCCAACCCACAGATACGCAGTATTTT.

V gene TRBV19 combines with J gene TRBJ1-4; D unclear. Germline CDR1 is LNHDA and CDR2 is SQIVND (reference sequence). V dropped 4 bases and J dropped 3 bases, with 9 bases sitting between them. The CDR3 contains 14 residues. The CDR3 here is CASSTDGPNEKLFF. CDR3 DNA: TGTGCCAGTAGTACGGACGGCCCTAATGAAAAACTGTTTTTT.

This clone showed up just once. The chain carries TRBV11-3 and TRBJ2-5, with D tentatively TRBD2 (7 bases). V lost 2 bases and J 5 bases, leaving 18 bases between the germline ends. Germline assignment: CDR1 SGHNT and CDR2 YENEEA. The CDR3 extends over 16 amino acids. CDR3 bases: TGTGCCAGCAGCTTACCTGGCGGGAGAGGGGGGGAGACCCAGTACTTC. Translating it yields CASSLPGGRGGETQYF. Looking up the rest from reference TRBV11-3 and TRBJ2-5 gives the full variable domain: EAGVVQSPRYKIIEKKQPVAFWCNPISGHNTLYWYLQNLGQGPELLIRYENEEAVDDSQLPKDRFSAERLKGVDSTLKIQPAELGDSAVYLCASSLPGGRGGETQYFGPGTRLLVL.

This clone was observed a single time. The genes are TRBV7-2 and TRBJ2-2; D perhaps matches TRBD2 (6 bases). This CDR3 has 13 amino acids. The germline V gene has CDR1 SGHTA and CDR2 FQGNSA. Trimming took 5 bases from V and 7 from J, leaving 11 bases between them. The CDR3 reads CASSPTGGGELFF. The CDR3 DNA sequence: TGTGCCAGCAGCCCCACCGGGGGCGGGGAGCTGTTTTTT.

This clone appeared once. The V gene is TRBV28, the J gene TRBJ1-2; 10 bases agree with TRBD1. Germline CDR1 reads MDHEN; CDR2 reads SYDVKM. The CDR3 is 14 amino acids. The V gene end was trimmed by 9 bases and the J gene end by 7 bases; junction bases not matched to a gene: 11. CDR3 coding DNA: TGTGCCAGTGGAACGACAGGGGGCTTGGCTGGCTACACCTTC. Translation gives CASGTTGGLAGYTF.

This clone was seen just once. Here the CDR3 DNA reads TGTGCCAGCAGTTTCCGGACAGGAATAGCCAAAAACATTCAGTACTTC. Translation: CASSFRTGIAKNIQYF. The chain couples TRBV6-5 to TRBJ2-4; 7 bases map to TRBD1. Germline trimming cut 4 bases from V and 0 bases from J; bases unmatched to any gene: 6. The CDR3 runs to 16 residues. CDR1 and CDR2 (germline): MNHEY, SVGAGI.

The chain recombines TRBV28 with TRBJ2-1; D unresolved. The CDR3 totals 12 residues. Trimming took off 6 bases at V and 4 bases at J, with 7 bases between the two ends. From germline, CDR1 is MDHEN and CDR2 SYDVKM. The CDR3 sequence: CASREGYNEQFF. CDR3 DNA: TGTGCCAGCAGGGAAGGGTACAATGAGCAGTTCTTC.

The V and J genes are TRBV18 and TRBJ2-3, with D maybe TRBD2 (6 bases). The CDR3 totals 15 residues. In germline, CDR1 is KGHSH, CDR2 LQKENI. Trimming removed 1 base from V and 1 base from J, with 9 bases in between. The CDR3 protein is CASSPLPGGTDTQYF. For the CDR3, the DNA is TGTGCCAGCTCACCACTACCGGGGGGCACAGATACGCAGTATTTT.

The gene calls are TRBV11-3 and TRBJ2-3; the D is unclear. V dropped 5 bases and J dropped 6 bases, with 9 bases sitting between them. Looked up from germline, CDR1 is SGHNT and CDR2 is YENEEA. This CDR3 comprises 12 residues. CDR3 loop: CASSPVGDTQYF. The CDR3 DNA follows: TGTGCCAGCAGCCCCGTCGGGGATACGCAGTATTTT.

The V gene is TRBV28, the J gene TRBJ2-7; tentatively, D is TRBD2 (6 bases). The V gene lost 7 bases and the J gene lost 4 bases, with 17 bases spanning the gap. This CDR3 is 14 amino acids long. Germline V gives CDR1 MDHEN, CDR2 SYDVKM. The CDR3 loop is CASTRSGTSYEQYF. The CDR3 coding sequence is TGTGCCAGCACCCGATCCGGGACTTCGTACGAGCAGTACTTC.

The J gene is TRBJ2-1, the V gene TRBV28; D gene ambiguous. The V gene lost 3 bases and the J gene lost 6 bases, with 3 bases spanning the gap. The CDR3 runs 11 residues. Germline V gene sequence: CDR1 MDHEN, CDR2 SYDVKM. The chain's CDR3 is CASSFLNEQFF. The CDR3 DNA reads as TGTGCCAGCAGTTTCCTCAATGAGCAGTTCTTC. The full variable domain, rest sourced from reference TRBV28 and TRBJ2-1, is DVKVTQSSRYLVKRTGEKVFLECVQDMDHENMFWYRQDPGLGLRLIYFSYDVKMKEKGDIPEGYSVSREKKERFSLILESASTNQTSMYLCASSFLNEQFFGPGTRLTVL.

The CDR3 spells CASSLSPANQPQHF. The CDR3 nucleotides read TGTGCCAGCAGTTTATCCCCGGCAAATCAGCCCCAGCATTTT. The chain uses TRBV27 and TRBJ1-5, with D hard to call. The CDR3 extends over 14 amino acids. V lost 0 bases, J lost 4 bases, and 7 bases lay in between. Germline lookup yields CDR1 MNHEY and CDR2 SMNVEV (reference sequence).

The genes are TRBV18 and TRBJ1-2; TRBD1 matches 7 bases. V gave up 4 bases and J gave up 6 bases; unmatched junction bases: 20. Per the germline V gene, CDR1 is KGHSH and CDR2 is LQKENI. The length of the CDR3 is 18 residues. In nucleotides, the CDR3 is TGTGCCAGCTCACTAAGCGGGAACGGGGACAGATTCTTGAATGGCTACACCTTC. This encodes CASSLSGNGDRFLNGYTF.

The chain couples TRBV28 to TRBJ1-5, with a weak D call TRBD1 (6 bases). From germline, CDR1 is MDHEN and CDR2 SYDVKM. The CDR3 spans 16 residues. Trimming took 4 bases from V and 2 from J, leaving 15 bases between them. CDR3 region: CASSSWEQGGNQPQHF. CDR3 nucleotide sequence: TGTGCCAGCAGTTCCTGGGAACAGGGCGGCAATCAGCCCCAGCATTTT.

V usage is TRBV2 and J usage is TRBJ2-2, with D maybe TRBD1 (6 bases). The CDR3 contains 14 residues. Trimming removed 2 bases from V and 6 bases from J, with 10 bases in between. The V gene's germline CDR1 is SNHLY and CDR2 FYNNEI. CDR3 DNA: TGTGCCAGCAGTGAACAGCCAGGGGCCGGGGAGCTGTTTTTT. This encodes CASSEQPGAGELFF.

The rearrangement uses TRBV28 and TRBJ2-7; D gene uncertain. Germline lookup yields CDR1 MDHEN and CDR2 SYDVKM. V lost 2 bases to trimming and J lost 4 bases, with 6 bases between them. This CDR3 region has 12 residues. CDR3 DNA: TGTGCCAGCAGTTTAATGAGGTACGAGCAGTACTTC. This encodes CASSLMRYEQYF.

This chain links TRBV2 with TRBJ1-3; D is perhaps TRBD1 (5 bases). Trimming pared 2 bases from V and 0 bases from J, leaving 8 bases between. The CDR3 is made up of 15 amino acids. CDR1 and CDR2 (germline): SNHLY, FYNNEI. CDR3: CASSESGLSGNTIYF. In DNA, the CDR3 is TGTGCCAGCAGTGAATCGGGACTCTCTGGAAACACCATATATTTT.

The rearrangement joins TRBV6-5 to TRBJ2-3, with unresolved D. Trimming removed 7 bases from V and 2 bases from J, with 13 bases in between. Germline CDR1 reads MNHEY; CDR2 reads SVGAGI. CDR3 length equals 14 residues. CDR3 DNA sequence: TGTGCCAGCACCCTCTGGCACTACACAGATACGCAGTATTTT. Protein sequence: CASTLWHYTDTQYF.

This chain connects TRBV6-4 to TRBJ2-7; D is tentatively TRBD1 or TRBD2 (5 bases each). This CDR3 has 13 residues. The V end lost 9 bases, the J end lost 1 base, and 13 bases lay between the germline ends. Germline-derived CDR1 and CDR2 are MRHNA and SNTAGT. The CDR3 DNA follows: TGTGCCAGAACCCGGGGCAGGTCCTACGAGCAGTACTTC. Translation: CARTRGRSYEQYF.

The V call is TRBV7-9, the J call TRBJ2-2; maybe TRBD1 (5 bases). V was shortened by 2 bases and J by 8 bases, with 15 bases between the two germline ends. The CDR3 runs 15 residues. CDR1 is SEHNR, CDR2 FQNEAQ, per germline (reference sequence). The CDR3 loop reads CASSLNGRAQGELFF. Written as DNA, the CDR3 is TGTGCCAGCAGCTTAAATGGCAGGGCTCAGGGGGAGCTGTTTTTT.

The rearrangement joins TRBV4-1 to TRBJ2-3; 10 nucleotides match TRBD2. Germline V gene sequence: CDR1 MGHRA, CDR2 YSYEKL. The CDR3 spans 17 residues. V was pared by 2 bases and J by 5 bases, with 10 bases of the junction left unmatched. The CDR3 region has the DNA TGCGCCAGCAGCCAACAAATAGCGGGAGGCTACGTAGATACGCAGTATTTT. The encoded protein is CASSQQIAGGYVDTQYF.

The chain combines TRBV7-2 with TRBJ2-7; TRBD2 matches at 11 bases. V lost 0 bases and J lost 4; bases outside the gene matches: 5. The CDR3 loop spans 16 amino acids. Germline CDR1 reads SGHTA; CDR2 reads FQGNSA. The CDR3 coding sequence is TGTGCCAGCAGCTTAGCGTTGGGGACTAGCGGATACGAGCAGTACTTC. Translating it yields CASSLALGTSGYEQYF.

This chain joins TRBV7-9 and TRBJ2-1; maybe TRBD2 (6 bases). V gave up 5 bases and J gave up 7 bases, with 12 bases separating them. CDR1 SEHNR and CDR2 FQNEAQ come from the germline V gene (reference sequence). The CDR3 runs to 13 residues. The CDR3 spells CASSPGRDNEQFF. For the CDR3, the DNA is TGTGCCAGCAGCCCCGGGAGAGATAATGAGCAGTTCTTC.

The chain has TRBV12-5 and TRBJ2-1; D not certain. The CDR3 covers 19 residues. The V end lost 0 bases, the J end lost 2 bases, and 20 bases lay between the germline ends. From germline, CDR1 is LGHNT and CDR2 FRNRAP. This chain's CDR3 is CASGLVRQVAAQPYNEQFF. The CDR3 coding sequence is TGTGCTAGTGGTTTGGTACGGCAGGTCGCGGCCCAACCCTACAATGAGCAGTTCTTC.

The gene calls are TRBV5-1 and TRBJ2-1, with D possibly being TRBD1 or TRBD2 (5 bases each). The CDR3 runs 17 residues. Between the trimmed V and J ends, which lost 4 bases and 1 base, there was a span of 18 bases. Germline-derived CDR1 and CDR2 are SGHRS and YFSETQ. The chain's CDR3 is CASSSSLEGSSYNEQFF. In DNA, the CDR3 is TGCGCCAGCAGCAGCTCCCTCGAGGGGAGTTCCTACAATGAGCAGTTCTTC.

The chain carries TRBV28 and TRBJ2-3; tentative D call: TRBD2 (5 bases). V lost 4 bases to trimming and J lost 5 bases, with 10 bases between them. The CDR3 loop spans 13 amino acids. The germline gives CDR1 MDHEN, CDR2 SYDVKM. The CDR3 DNA is TGTGCCAGCAGTTCCGCCGCGGGAGATACGCAGTATTTT. The encoded protein is CASSSAAGDTQYF.

The chain uses TRBV6-4 and TRBJ2-3; TRBD2 matches 8 bases. V lost 4 bases to trimming and J lost 3 bases; unmatched junction nucleotides: 0. Looked up from germline, CDR1 is MRHNA and CDR2 is SNTAGT. The CDR3 runs to 13 residues. Written as DNA, the CDR3 is TGTGCCAGCAGTGCTAGCGGGACAGATACGCAGTATTTT. Its translation: CASSASGTDTQYF.

This chain uses TRBV6-2 or TRBV6-3 with TRBJ2-1, with D uncertain. The CDR3 consists of 16 residues. V lost 5 bases, J lost 4 bases, and 18 bases lay in between. Per germline, CDR1 MNHEY and CDR2 SVGEGT. As DNA, the CDR3 is TGTGCCAGCAGTCTACCCTCATTCTGGCGGTACAATGAGCAGTTCTTC. This sequence encodes CASSLPSFWRYNEQFF.

This clone came up once. This chain links TRBV19 with TRBJ2-1; 9 bases line up with TRBD1. Germline CDR1 is LNHDA and CDR2 is SQIVND (reference sequence). The CDR3 contains 15 residues. V trimming: 5 bases; J trimming: 5 bases; junction bases outside the gene matches: 7. CDR3 sequence reads: CASSQPGQGNNEQFF. The CDR3 DNA follows: TGTGCCAGTAGTCAACCGGGACAGGGTAACAATGAGCAGTTCTTC.